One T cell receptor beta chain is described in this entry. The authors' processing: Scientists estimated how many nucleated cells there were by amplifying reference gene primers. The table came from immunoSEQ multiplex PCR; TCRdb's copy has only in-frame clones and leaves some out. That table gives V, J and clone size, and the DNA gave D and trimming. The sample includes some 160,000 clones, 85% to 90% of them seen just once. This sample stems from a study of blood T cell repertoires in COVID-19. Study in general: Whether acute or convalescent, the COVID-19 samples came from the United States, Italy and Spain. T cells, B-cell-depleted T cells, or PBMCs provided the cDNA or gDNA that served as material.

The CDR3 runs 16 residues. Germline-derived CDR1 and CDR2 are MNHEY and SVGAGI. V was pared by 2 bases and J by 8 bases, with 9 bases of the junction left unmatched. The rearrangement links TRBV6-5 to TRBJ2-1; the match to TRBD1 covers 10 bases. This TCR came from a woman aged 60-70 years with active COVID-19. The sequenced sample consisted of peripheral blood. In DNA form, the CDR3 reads TGTGCCAGCAGTTACATTAGGACAGGGGGTTTCGATGAGCAGTTCTTC. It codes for CASSYIRTGGFDEQFF.